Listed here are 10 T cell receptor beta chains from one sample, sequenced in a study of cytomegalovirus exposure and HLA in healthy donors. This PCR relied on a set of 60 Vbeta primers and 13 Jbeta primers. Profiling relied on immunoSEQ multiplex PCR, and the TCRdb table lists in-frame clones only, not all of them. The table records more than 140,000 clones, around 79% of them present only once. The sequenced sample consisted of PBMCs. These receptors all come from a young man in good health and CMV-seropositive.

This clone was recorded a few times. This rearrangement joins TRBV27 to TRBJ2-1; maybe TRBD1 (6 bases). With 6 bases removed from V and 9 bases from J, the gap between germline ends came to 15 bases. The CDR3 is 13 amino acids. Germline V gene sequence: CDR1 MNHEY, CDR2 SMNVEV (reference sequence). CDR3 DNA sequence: TGTGCCAGCAGCTCTTACAGGGTTGTTGAGCAGTTCTTC. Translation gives CASSSYRVVEQFF.

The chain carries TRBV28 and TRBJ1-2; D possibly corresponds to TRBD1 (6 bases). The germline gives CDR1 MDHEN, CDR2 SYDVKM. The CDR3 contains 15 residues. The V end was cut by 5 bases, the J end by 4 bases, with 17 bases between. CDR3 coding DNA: TGTGCCAGCAGTCCACAGGGTCTCGAGAGCTATGGCTACACCTTC. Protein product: CASSPQGLESYGYTF.

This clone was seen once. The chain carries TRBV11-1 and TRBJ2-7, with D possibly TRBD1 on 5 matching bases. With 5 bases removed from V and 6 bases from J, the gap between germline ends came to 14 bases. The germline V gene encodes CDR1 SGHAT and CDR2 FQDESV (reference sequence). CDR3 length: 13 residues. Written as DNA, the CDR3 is TGTGCCAGCAGCCCGCAGGGATACGGCGAGCAGTACTTC. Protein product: CASSPQGYGEQYF.

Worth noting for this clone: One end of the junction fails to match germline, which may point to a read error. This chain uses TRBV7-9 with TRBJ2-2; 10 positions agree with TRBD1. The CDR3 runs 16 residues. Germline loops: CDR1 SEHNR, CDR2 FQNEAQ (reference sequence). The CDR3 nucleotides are TGTTCCAGCAGCAGCCGGGACAGGGGGAACACCGGGGAGCTGTTTTTT. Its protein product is CSSSSRDRGNTGELFF.

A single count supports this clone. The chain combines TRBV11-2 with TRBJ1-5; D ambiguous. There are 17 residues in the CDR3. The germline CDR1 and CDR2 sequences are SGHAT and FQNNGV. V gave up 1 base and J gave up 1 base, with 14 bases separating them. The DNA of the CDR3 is TGTGCCAGCAGCTTAGCTCCAAGAGGTAGGAGCAATCAGCCCCAGCATTTT. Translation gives CASSLAPRGRSNQPQHF.

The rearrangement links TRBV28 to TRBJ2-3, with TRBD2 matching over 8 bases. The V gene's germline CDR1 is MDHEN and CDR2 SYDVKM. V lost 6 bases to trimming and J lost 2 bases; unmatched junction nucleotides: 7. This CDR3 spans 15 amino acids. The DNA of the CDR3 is TGTGCCAGCAGCCTCGGCGGGGGGTCCACAGATACGCAGTATTTT. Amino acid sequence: CASSLGGGSTDTQYF.

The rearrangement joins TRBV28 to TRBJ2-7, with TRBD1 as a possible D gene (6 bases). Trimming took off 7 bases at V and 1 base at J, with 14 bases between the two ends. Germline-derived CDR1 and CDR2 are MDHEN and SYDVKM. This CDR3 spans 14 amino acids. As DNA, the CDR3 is TGTGCCAGCACCACCTCCGGGACATCCTACGAGCAGTACTTC. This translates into CASTTSGTSYEQYF.

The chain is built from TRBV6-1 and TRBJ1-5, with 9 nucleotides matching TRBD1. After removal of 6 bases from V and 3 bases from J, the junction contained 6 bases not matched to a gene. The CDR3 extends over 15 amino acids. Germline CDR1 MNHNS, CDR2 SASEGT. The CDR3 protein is CASRGQGLVNQPQHF. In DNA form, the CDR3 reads TGTGCCAGCAGGGGACAGGGCCTCGTCAATCAGCCCCAGCATTTT.

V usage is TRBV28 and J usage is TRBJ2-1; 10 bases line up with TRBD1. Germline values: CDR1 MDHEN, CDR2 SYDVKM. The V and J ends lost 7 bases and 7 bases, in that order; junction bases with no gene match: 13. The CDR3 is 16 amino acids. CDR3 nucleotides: TGTGCCAGCACCACGAAAGGGGACAGGGGCGGTAATGAGCAGTTCTTC. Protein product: CASTTKGDRGGNEQFF.

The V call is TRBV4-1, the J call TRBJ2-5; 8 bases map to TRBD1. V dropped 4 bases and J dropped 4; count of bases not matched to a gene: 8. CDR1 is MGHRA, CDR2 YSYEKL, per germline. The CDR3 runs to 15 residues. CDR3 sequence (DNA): TGCGCCAGCAGCCGATACCTGGGGACAGGAGAGACCCAGTACTTC. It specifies CASSRYLGTGETQYF.